The 19 T cell receptor beta chains in this list originate from one sample, sequenced in a study of T cell changes during pregnancy in multiple sclerosis. The method was immunoSEQ multiplex PCR; TCRdb's version includes in-frame clones alone and lacks a portion of them. The profile covers under 50,000 clones, with more than 85% appearing a single time and approximately 8.3% taken by the ten largest. The material was CD8+ T cells from peripheral blood mononuclear cells, obtained in the third trimester of pregnancy. All receptors come from a female donor with multiple sclerosis, enrolled in a pregnancy study.

This clone has a single count. CDR3: CASSETAWGLNTEAFF. The CDR3, as DNA: TGTGCCAGCAGTGAAACCGCCTGGGGCCTGAACACTGAAGCTTTCTTT. The chain joins TRBV25-1 to TRBJ1-1; a weak D match, TRBD1 (5 bases). V was pared by 2 bases and J by 0 bases, with 13 bases between. Germline CDR1 and CDR2: MGHDK and SYGVNS. The CDR3 consists of 16 residues.

This clone has more than one count but fewer than ten. At one boundary the junction diverges from the germline segment, which might be a read error. The chain recombines TRBV7-7 with TRBJ2-2; tentative D call: TRBD1 (5 bases). This CDR3 comprises 17 residues. Germline V gene data show CDR1 as SSHAT and CDR2 as FNYEAQ (reference sequence). The chain's CDR3 is CASSPIETVSNTGELFF. CDR3 nucleotide sequence: TGTGCTAGCAGCCCTATAGAGACAGTGTCGAACACCGGGGAGCTGTTTTTT.

This clone was counted a few times. V gene TRBV6-1 combines with J gene TRBJ1-5; 10 nucleotides agree with TRBD1. V shed 7 bases, J shed 6 bases, and the junction held 9 bases outside the gene matches. The CDR3 sequence is 15 residues long. In germline, CDR1 is MNHNS, CDR2 SASEGT. CDR3 in DNA: TGTGCCAGCACCCCCGGACAGGGGGAAGCTCAGCCCCAGCATTTT. Residues: CASTPGQGEAQPQHF.

CDR3 in amino acids: CASSRDSSYEQYF. CDR3 in DNA: TGTGCCAGCAGCAGGGACAGCTCCTACGAGCAGTACTTC. The chain joins TRBV21-1 to TRBJ2-7; the DNA was not used to check the table's D call, TRBD1. TRBV21-1 has pseudogene status. The CDR3 sequence is 13 residues long.

This clone was seen a few times. The chain carries TRBV7-6 and TRBJ2-3; TRBD2 matches at 14 bases. V dropped 4 bases and J dropped 0; count of bases not matched to a gene: 12. The CDR3 covers 20 residues. CDR1 is SGHVS, CDR2 FNYEAQ, per germline. In nucleotides, the CDR3 is TGTGCCAGCAGCTCTCCGGGACTAGCGGGGGCCCTTAAAAGCACAGATACGCAGTATTTT. Translating it yields CASSSPGLAGALKSTDTQYF.

This rearrangement joins TRBV28 to TRBJ2-1, with 10 bases lining up with TRBD2. The ends lost 6 bases at V and 4 bases at J; junction bases unmatched: 6. This CDR3 is 15 amino acids long. Germline-derived CDR1 and CDR2 are MDHEN and SYDVKM. CDR3: CASRPLAGEYNEQFF. CDR3 bases: TGTGCCAGCAGGCCCCTAGCGGGGGAATACAATGAGCAGTTCTTC.

J is TRBJ2-3 and V is TRBV27; 12 bases fit TRBD2. J gave up 6 bases and V 6 bases, and 7 bases lay outside the gene matches. Germline CDR1 MNHEY, CDR2 SMNVEV (reference sequence). The CDR3 extends over 15 amino acids. This chain's CDR3 is CASSRLAGASDTQYF. For the CDR3, the DNA is TGTGCCAGCAGCCGACTAGCGGGGGCGTCGGATACGCAGTATTTT.

V is TRBV30 and J is TRBJ1-2; D is possibly TRBD1 (6 bases). Trimming took 8 bases from V and 7 from J, leaving 17 bases between them. Germline lookup yields CDR1 GTSNPN and CDR2 SVGIG (reference sequence). The CDR3 runs to 12 residues. The CDR3 spells CALPQGLGGYTF. CDR3 DNA: TGTGCCCTTCCCCAGGGGTTGGGTGGCTACACCTTC.

The chain combines TRBV27 with TRBJ2-3; the match to TRBD2 covers 11 bases. The CDR3 totals 18 residues. V trimming: 2 bases; J trimming: 2 bases; junction bases outside the gene matches: 9. Looked up from germline, CDR1 is MNHEY and CDR2 is SMNVEV (reference sequence). The CDR3 loop reads CASSLGPASGGTTDTQYF. CDR3 nucleotide sequence: TGTGCCAGCAGTTTAGGTCCGGCTAGCGGGGGGACCACAGATACGCAGTATTTT.

Written as DNA, the CDR3 is TGTGCCAGCAGTGAGGGTATCCGGGGCTATGGCTACACCTTC. As protein: CASSEGIRGYGYTF. V usage is TRBV25-1 and J usage is TRBJ1-2; the D is unclear. Trimming shortened V by 3 bases and J by 4 bases, and 12 bases separated the two germline ends. The CDR3 consists of 14 residues. Germline assignment: CDR1 MGHDK and CDR2 SYGVNS.

V usage is TRBV20-1 and J usage is TRBJ1-2; D is uncertain. V lost 6 bases and J lost 4, with 3 bases in between. The CDR3 runs to 9 residues. Germline assignment: CDR1 DFQATT and CDR2 SNEGSKA (reference sequence). In DNA, the CDR3 is TGCAGTGCCTCCTATGGCTACACCTTC. Protein sequence: CSASYGYTF.

The chain uses TRBV18 and TRBJ1-5, with 11 bases that match TRBD1. This CDR3 is built from 15 residues. V trimming: 3 bases; J trimming: 6 bases; junction bases outside the gene matches: 4. Germline V gene sequence: CDR1 KGHSH, CDR2 LQKENI. CDR3 nucleotides: TGTGCCAGCTCACCCGAGGGACAGGGGGGTCAGCCCCAGCATTTT. Protein sequence: CASSPEGQGGQPQHF.

The V call is TRBV18, the J call TRBJ1-5, with 8 bases fitting TRBD1. This CDR3 is built from 14 residues. In germline, CDR1 is KGHSH, CDR2 LQKENI. With 2 bases clipped from V and 7 bases from J, the junction kept 4 bases outside the gene matches. CDR3 amino acids: CASSPGQGDQPQHF. Written as DNA, the CDR3 is TGTGCCAGCTCACCAGGACAGGGAGACCAGCCCCAGCATTTT.

This chain uses TRBV5-1 with TRBJ2-1; D not certain. This CDR3 is 15 amino acids long. V dropped 7 bases and J dropped 0 bases, with 14 bases sitting between them. Germline CDR1 reads SGHRS; CDR2 reads YFSETQ. Here the CDR3 reads CASEPLGASYNEQFF. CDR3 DNA sequence: TGCGCCAGCGAACCGTTGGGCGCCTCCTACAATGAGCAGTTCTTC.

The chain couples TRBV12-5 to TRBJ1-5; 8 bases agree with TRBD1. CDR1 is LGHNT and CDR2 is FRNRAP in the germline V gene. With V trimmed by 8 bases and J by 2 bases, 2 bases remained unmatched. This CDR3 is built from 13 residues. The CDR3 DNA reads TGTGCTAGTTCAGGGGGCGGCAATCAGCCCCAGCATTTT. This translates into CASSGGGNQPQHF.

The chain combines TRBV5-6 with TRBJ2-1; TRBD2 matches 13 bases. This CDR3 comprises 16 residues. J gave up 9 bases and V 2 bases, and 8 bases lay outside the gene matches. Germline V gene lookup returns CDR1 SGHDT and CDR2 YYEEEE. The CDR3 reads CASSFNTGLAGFEQFF. DNA of the CDR3: TGTGCCAGCAGCTTCAATACGGGACTAGCGGGGTTTGAGCAGTTCTTC.

The chain couples TRBV6-5 to TRBJ1-5; the D is unclear. With 5 bases removed from V and 7 bases from J, the gap between germline ends came to 18 bases. Germline V gives CDR1 MNHEY, CDR2 SVGAGI. The CDR3 contains 15 residues. The CDR3, as DNA: TGTGCCAGCAGTACCCGTCATGGCGGAGGACAGCCCCAGCATTTT. Amino acids: CASSTRHGGGQPQHF.

The chain employs TRBV9 and TRBJ1-2, with a possible D match to TRBD1 (6 bases). Per the germline V gene, CDR1 is SGDLS and CDR2 is YYNGEE. The CDR3 sequence is 15 residues long. V lost 3 bases and J lost 4, with 16 bases in between. The CDR3 coding sequence is TGTGCCAGCAGCGCCGAACAGGGCGGCGGCTATGGCTACACCTTC. It specifies CASSAEQGGGYGYTF.

The chain employs TRBV30 and TRBJ2-7; 8 bases agree with TRBD2. The CDR3 is 15 amino acids. V shed 4 bases, J shed 1 base, and the junction held 9 bases outside the gene matches. Germline V gene data show CDR1 as GTSNPN and CDR2 as SVGIG (reference sequence). CDR3 coding DNA: TGTGCCTGGAACTTTCCCGAGCGGGGGTCCTACGAGCAGTACTTC. Translated: CAWNFPERGSYEQYF. Full variable domain (rest looked up from reference TRBV30 and TRBJ2-7): SQTIHQWPATLVQPVGSPLSLECTVEGTSNPNLYWYRQAAGRGLQLLFYSVGIGQISSEVPQNLSASRPQDRQFILSSKKLLLSDSGFYLCAWNFPERGSYEQYFGPGTRLTVT.